This TCR beta chain came from a study of tissue T cells after allogeneic stem cell transplantation. General study points: Anatomically similar tissues had similar TCR repertoires within each patient.

Clones were read by immunoSEQ multiplex PCR, and TCRdb kept only the in-frame ones, dropping some. The sample gives around 4,600 clones, about 49% of which show up once; over 15% is in the top ten. The CDR3 loop spans 15 amino acids. Germline V gene lookup returns CDR1 KGHPV and CDR2 FQNQEV (reference sequence). V was trimmed by 0 bases and J by 0 bases, leaving 5 bases between them. Remarks on this clone: Its antigen is as yet unknown. Gene and germline names: mouse. The CDR3 goes on 1 residue after the read ends, and that part is filled in from the germline J gene.

Time point meaning: mouse harvest day 14 after allogeneic transplant. Each mouse received 10^7 T-cell-depleted marrow cells plus 10^6 splenic CD5+ T cells by tail vein. The TCR was taken from a female BALB/c mouse given C57BL/6 T cells with graft-versus-host disease after an allogeneic hematopoietic cell transplant. The sequenced sample consisted of lymph node tissue. This sequence joins TRBV26 and TRBJ1-4, with D uncertain. The DNA read from the CDR3 is TGTGCCAGCAGTCTGTCGAGGATTTCCAACGAAAGATTATTT. This gives the protein CASSLSRISNERLF. The whole CDR3 sequence reads CASSLSRISNERLFF. Together with reference TRBV26 and TRBJ1-4, the CDR3 gives the full variable domain: NSKVIQTPRYLVKGQGQKAKMRCIPEKGHPVVFWYQQNKNNEFKFLINFQNQEVLQQIDMTEKRFSAECPSNSPCSLEIQSSEAGDSALYLCASSLSRISNERLFFGHGTKLSVL.